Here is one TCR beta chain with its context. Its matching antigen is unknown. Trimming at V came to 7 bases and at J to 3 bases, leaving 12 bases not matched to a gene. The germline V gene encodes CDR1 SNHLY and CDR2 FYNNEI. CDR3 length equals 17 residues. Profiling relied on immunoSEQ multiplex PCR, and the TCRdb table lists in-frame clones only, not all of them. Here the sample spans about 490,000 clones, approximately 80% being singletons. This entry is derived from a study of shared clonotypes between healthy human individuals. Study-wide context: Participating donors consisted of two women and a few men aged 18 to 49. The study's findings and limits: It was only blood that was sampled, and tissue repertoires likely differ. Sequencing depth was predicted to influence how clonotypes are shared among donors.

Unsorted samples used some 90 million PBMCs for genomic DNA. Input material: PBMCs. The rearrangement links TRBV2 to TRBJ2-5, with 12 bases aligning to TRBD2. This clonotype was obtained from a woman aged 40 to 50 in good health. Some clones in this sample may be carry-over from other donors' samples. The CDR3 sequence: CASTARLLAGGEETQYF. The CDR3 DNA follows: TGTGCCAGCACGGCCCGCCTACTAGCGGGAGGAGAAGAGACCCAGTACTTC.